The 26 T cell receptor beta chains below come from one sample, sequenced in a study of blood T cell repertoires in COVID-19. Sequencing used immunoSEQ multiplex PCR; TCRdb keeps in-frame clones, though not all of them. This table has 250,000 to 350,000 clones, over 75% appearing once. The source material was PBMCs or T cells enriched from blood (not recorded which). All receptors derive from a woman aged 30 to 39 who had recovered from COVID-19.

The chain uses TRBV2 and TRBJ1-2; no definite D call. Germline-derived CDR1 and CDR2 are SNHLY and FYNNEI. The CDR3 covers 15 residues. V shed 8 bases and J shed 2 bases, with 18 bases lying between them. DNA for the CDR3: TGTGCCAGCTCTTTGATGGAGGGCCTCAACTATGGCTACACCTTC. It codes for CASSLMEGLNYGYTF.

This clone was observed a handful of times. The chain recombines TRBV7-9 with TRBJ1-1; no reliable D call. This CDR3 spans 14 amino acids. Between the trimmed V and J ends, which lost 2 bases and 4 bases, there was a span of 11 bases. Germline loops: CDR1 SEHNR, CDR2 FQNEAQ (reference sequence). The CDR3 nucleotides read TGTGCCAGCAGCTTACCCGGGTTCGGCACTGAAGCTTTCTTT. Encoded protein: CASSLPGFGTEAFF. The complete variable domain, with remaining parts taken from reference TRBV7-9 and TRBJ1-1, reads DTGVSQNPRHKITKRGQNVTFRCDPISEHNRLYWYRQTLGQGPEFLTYFQNEAQLEKSRLLSDRFSAERPKGSFSTLEIQRTEQGDSAMYLCASSLPGFGTEAFFGQGTRLTVV.

The V gene is TRBV27, the J gene TRBJ1-4; D might be TRBD1 (6 bases). Per germline, CDR1 MNHEY and CDR2 SMNVEV (reference sequence). V lost 5 bases, J lost 8 bases, and 21 bases lay in between. The CDR3 runs to 16 residues. In DNA form, the CDR3 reads TGTGCCAGCAGTCCGGGTTGGACAGTCTTTGTGGAAAAACTGTTTTTT. It codes for CASSPGWTVFVEKLFF.

Here the CDR3 reads CASSLPAGVTYEQYF. DNA of the CDR3: TGTGCCAGCAGCCTCCCAGCCGGGGTTACCTACGAGCAGTACTTC. The chain couples TRBV7-6 to TRBJ2-7; tentatively, D is TRBD2 (5 bases). Trimming took off 5 bases at V and 2 bases at J, with 16 bases between the two ends. CDR3 length: 15 residues. Germline V CDR1 and CDR2: SGHVS, FNYEAQ.

The chain uses TRBV7-7 and TRBJ2-1; 7 nucleotides line up with TRBD1. J gave up 3 bases and V 5 bases, and 7 bases lay outside the gene matches. The CDR3 covers 15 residues. Per the germline V gene, CDR1 is SSHAT and CDR2 is FNYEAQ (reference sequence). The CDR3 here is CASSAGTDFYNEQFF. The DNA of the CDR3 is TGTGCCAGCAGCGCCGGGACAGATTTCTACAATGAGCAGTTCTTC.

This clone was seen a handful of times. This rearrangement joins TRBV7-2 to TRBJ1-2; possible D gene TRBD1, 6 bases. Trimming left V 1 base short and J 7 bases short, with 13 bases between. CDR3 length equals 14 residues. Germline loops: CDR1 SGHTA, CDR2 FQGNSA. The CDR3 nucleotides are TGTGCCAGCAGCTTAGGCTACAGGGATGGTGGCTACACCTTC. It codes for CASSLGYRDGGYTF. The whole variable domain, filled in from reference TRBV7-2 and TRBJ1-2, reads GAGVSQSPSNKVTEKGKDVELRCDPISGHTALYWYRQSLGQGLEFLIYFQGNSAPDKSGLPSDRFSAERTGGSVSTLTIQRTQQEDSAVYLCASSLGYRDGGYTFGSGTRLTVV.

The chain couples TRBV5-4 to TRBJ2-7; D not certain. The V end was cut by 2 bases, the J end by 4 bases, with 10 bases between. This CDR3 is 13 amino acids long. Germline V gene sequence: CDR1 SGHNT, CDR2 YYREEE (reference sequence). Written as DNA, the CDR3 is TGTGCCAGCAGCTTCCCCCAACAGTACGAGCAGTACTTC. Translated: CASSFPQQYEQYF.

This clone was counted a few times. The rearrangement links TRBV9 to TRBJ2-3; possible D gene TRBD1, 5 bases. The CDR3 runs 15 residues. V lost 3 bases, J lost 2 bases, and 13 bases lay in between. Germline values: CDR1 SGDLS, CDR2 YYNGEE. In nucleotides, the CDR3 is TGTGCCAGCAGCGCTAGACAGACCCTCACAGATACGCAGTATTTT. Amino acid sequence: CASSARQTLTDTQYF.

This chain links TRBV2 with TRBJ1-4; D may be TRBD1 (6 bases). CDR3 length: 15 residues. The V end was cut by 2 bases, the J end by 5 bases, with 12 bases between. Germline V gene lookup returns CDR1 SNHLY and CDR2 FYNNEI. CDR3 DNA sequence: TGTGCCAGCAGTGAAACCGGGACAAGGAATGAAAAACTGTTTTTT. It encodes CASSETGTRNEKLFF. Filled out from reference TRBV2 and TRBJ1-4, the complete variable domain reads EPEVTQTPSHQVTQMGQEVILRCVPISNHLYFYWYRQILGQKVEFLVSFYNNEISEKSEIFDDQFSVERPDGSNFTLKIRSTKLEDSAMYFCASSETGTRNEKLFFGSGTQLSVL.

The chain uses TRBV28 and TRBJ1-1, with 9 bases that match TRBD1. Germline CDR1 MDHEN, CDR2 SYDVKM. This CDR3 has 14 amino acids. V trimming: 7 bases; J trimming: 3 bases; junction bases outside the gene matches: 6. For the CDR3, the DNA is TGTGCCAGCACCACAGGGGGCGTATACACTGAAGCTTTCTTT. Its translation: CASTTGGVYTEAFF. Looking up the rest from reference TRBV28 and TRBJ1-1 gives the full variable domain: DVKVTQSSRYLVKRTGEKVFLECVQDMDHENMFWYRQDPGLGLRLIYFSYDVKMKEKGDIPEGYSVSREKKERFSLILESASTNQTSMYLCASTTGGVYTEAFFGQGTRLTVV.

The chain links TRBV5-1 to TRBJ2-7; TRBD1 matches at 7 bases. The V segment lost 6 bases and the J segment 2 bases; nucleotides outside the gene matches: 14. The germline V gene has CDR1 SGHRS and CDR2 YFSETQ. The length of the CDR3 is 16 residues. This CDR3 reads CASTLPGTVKPYEQYF. CDR3 in DNA: TGCGCCAGCACTTTGCCCGGGACAGTGAAGCCCTACGAGCAGTACTTC.

This clone was observed once. The J gene is TRBJ2-7, the V gene TRBV15; 7 positions agree with TRBD1. Unmatched junction bases numbered 6, after V lost 4 bases and J lost 0 bases. Looked up from germline, CDR1 is LNHNV and CDR2 is YYDKDF (reference sequence). The CDR3 consists of 15 residues. The chain's CDR3 is CATSTPTGPSYEQYF. CDR3 nucleotide sequence: TGTGCCACCAGCACCCCGACAGGGCCCTCCTACGAGCAGTACTTC.

The genes are TRBV20-1 and TRBJ2-2; D gene ambiguous. This CDR3 has 11 residues. Germline V gene lookup returns CDR1 DFQATT and CDR2 SNEGSKA (reference sequence). Trimming shortened V by 2 bases and J by 7 bases, and 5 bases separated the two germline ends. The CDR3 nucleotides are TGCAGTGCTAGACCCAGCGGGGAGCTGTTTTTT. Protein sequence: CSARPSGELFF.

The V and J genes are TRBV21-1 and TRBJ2-7; the table's D call of TRBD2 was not tested on the DNA. TRBV21-1 is recorded as a pseudogene. The CDR3 extends over 19 amino acids. CDR3 coding DNA: TGTGCCAGCAGCAAAGGGGAAGGGACTAGCGGGCGCAAGACCTACGAGCAGTACTTC. Translating it yields CASSKGEGTSGRKTYEQYF.

The chain joins TRBV2 to TRBJ1-4, with a tentative D call TRBD1 (5 bases). Trimming stripped 4 bases from V and 8 bases from J, with 14 bases between. This CDR3 contains 14 residues. The V gene's germline CDR1 is SNHLY and CDR2 FYNNEI. The CDR3 region is CASSVGRVTEKLFF. In DNA, the CDR3 is TGTGCCAGCAGTGTCGGCAGGGTCACCGAAAAACTGTTTTTT.

The CDR3 here is CASSLYRALANEQFF. The CDR3 nucleotides read TGTGCCAGCAGTTTATACAGGGCCCTCGCCAATGAGCAGTTCTTC. The chain is built from TRBV27 and TRBJ2-1, with a possible D match to TRBD1 (6 bases). Germline V gives CDR1 MNHEY, CDR2 SMNVEV (reference sequence). Trimming stripped 1 base from V and 6 bases from J, with 13 bases between. The CDR3 has 15 amino acids.

The chain combines TRBV7-9 with TRBJ1-1, with 7 bases that match TRBD1. CDR1 SEHNR and CDR2 FQNEAQ come from the germline V gene (reference sequence). CDR3 size: 15 residues. With V trimmed by 3 bases and J by 2 bases, 6 bases remained unmatched. The chain's CDR3 is CASSFLGTVNTEAFF. In DNA, the CDR3 is TGTGCCAGCAGCTTTTTAGGGACAGTCAACACTGAAGCTTTCTTT.

The rearrangement links TRBV15 to TRBJ1-1; D is undetermined. Germline V gives CDR1 LNHNV, CDR2 YYDKDF (reference sequence). This CDR3 spans 17 amino acids. V was pared by 0 bases and J by 1 base, with 15 bases between. This chain's CDR3 is CATSREESSSRNTEAFF. As DNA, the CDR3 is TGTGCCACCAGCAGAGAGGAGTCGAGCAGCAGGAACACTGAAGCTTTCTTT.

The V and J genes are TRBV5-4 and TRBJ2-5, with 12 bases matching TRBD2. Germline V gene sequence: CDR1 SGHNT, CDR2 YYREEE (reference sequence). The ends lost 3 bases at V and 5 bases at J; junction bases unmatched: 5. CDR3 length: 15 amino acids. CDR3 residues: CASSSRTSGEETQYF. CDR3 nucleotides: TGTGCCAGCAGCTCCCGGACTAGCGGGGAGGAGACCCAGTACTTC.

The V call is TRBV29-1, the J call TRBJ1-4; possible D gene TRBD1, 6 bases. There are 13 residues in the CDR3. Germline lookup yields CDR1 SQVTM and CDR2 ANQGSEA. Trimming took 6 bases from V and 4 from J, leaving 12 bases between them. The CDR3: CSVVGQYNEKLFF. The CDR3 nucleotides are TGCAGCGTCGTAGGACAGTATAATGAAAAACTGTTTTTT.

V and J are TRBV3-1 (or the pseudogene TRBV3-2) and TRBJ1-6, with 8 bases that match TRBD1. This CDR3 is built from 14 residues. The V gene end was trimmed by 6 bases and the J gene end by 6 bases; junction bases not matched to a gene: 4. The germline CDR1 and CDR2 sequences are LGHDT and YNNKEL (reference sequence). CDR3 DNA sequence: TGTGCCAGCAGATCGCAGGGGGCTAATTCACCCCTCCACTTT. Protein: CASRSQGANSPLHF.

Only one count was recorded for this clone. The chain recombines TRBV27 with TRBJ2-5, with a possible D match to TRBD2 (6 bases). V gave up 5 bases and J gave up 4 bases, with 11 bases separating them. The CDR3 is 13 residues long. Per the germline V gene, CDR1 is MNHEY and CDR2 is SMNVEV (reference sequence). CDR3 in DNA: TGTGCCAGCAGTCGCGGGATTTTAGAGACCCAGTACTTC. As protein: CASSRGILETQYF.

The chain is built from TRBV19 and TRBJ2-7; possible D gene TRBD2, 6 bases. Germline V CDR1 and CDR2: LNHDA, SQIVND (reference sequence). The CDR3 totals 14 residues. Trimming stripped 3 bases from V and 1 base from J, with 10 bases between. As DNA, the CDR3 is TGTGCCAGTAGTATCGGCGGGGTTTCCTACGAGCAGTACTTC. The encoded protein is CASSIGGVSYEQYF.

This chain connects TRBV2 to TRBJ1-5; no definite D call. In germline, CDR1 is SNHLY, CDR2 FYNNEI. This CDR3 is built from 13 residues. Trimming removed 5 bases from V and 7 bases from J, with 12 bases in between. The CDR3 DNA is TGTGCCAGCAGTCCACCCGGAGGGCAGCCCCAGCATTTT. As protein: CASSPPGGQPQHF.

The chain combines TRBV29-1 with TRBJ1-3; a possible D gene is TRBD1 (6 bases). CDR1 is SQVTM, CDR2 ANQGSEA, per germline. This CDR3 has 13 residues. V was shortened by 4 bases and J by 3 bases, with 10 bases between the two germline ends. The CDR3 sequence: CSVGTGRGNTIYF. CDR3 nucleotide sequence: TGCAGCGTTGGAACAGGGCGTGGAAACACCATATATTTT.

The gene calls are TRBV28 and TRBJ1-2; D not resolved. CDR1 and CDR2 (germline): MDHEN, SYDVKM. The length of the CDR3 is 12 residues. The V end lost 8 bases, the J end lost 8 bases, and 15 bases lay between the germline ends. The CDR3 DNA sequence: TGTGCCAGCTCGGTCCCCACTGAGGGCTACACCTTC. Its protein is CASSVPTEGYTF.